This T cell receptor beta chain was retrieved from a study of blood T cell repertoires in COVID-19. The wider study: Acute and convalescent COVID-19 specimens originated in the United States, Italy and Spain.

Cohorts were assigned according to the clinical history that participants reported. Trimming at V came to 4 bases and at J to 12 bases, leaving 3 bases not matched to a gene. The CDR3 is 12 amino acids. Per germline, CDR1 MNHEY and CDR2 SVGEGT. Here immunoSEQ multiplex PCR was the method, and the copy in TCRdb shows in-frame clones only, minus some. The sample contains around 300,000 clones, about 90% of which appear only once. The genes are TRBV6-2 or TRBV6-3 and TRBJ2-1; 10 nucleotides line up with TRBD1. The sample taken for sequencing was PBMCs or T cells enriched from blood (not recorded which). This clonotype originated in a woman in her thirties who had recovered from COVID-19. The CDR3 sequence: CASSLRDRGQFF. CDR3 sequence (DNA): TGTGCCAGCAGTTTGCGGGACAGGGGGCAGTTCTTC.